The source of this TCR beta chain is a study of blood T cell repertoires in COVID-19. For the study at large: From T cells, B-cell-depleted T cells, or PBMCs came the material, which was cDNA or gDNA.

Under the authors' procedure: Amplification of reference gene primers was used by the study to estimate nucleated cell counts. Method: immunoSEQ multiplex PCR; TCRdb's copy keeps in-frame clones and lacks some. V, J and clone size reflect that table, while D and trimming were determined from the DNA. The repertoire holds around 200,000 clones, with about 83% as singletons. V was clipped by 6 bases and J by 7 bases; unmatched bases: 11. This CDR3 region has 15 residues. Per germline, CDR1 KGHSH and CDR2 LQKENI. The source is a woman between 25 and 40 years old with COVID-19, enrolled during active disease. The chain recombines TRBV18 with TRBJ2-7, with TRBD1 identical over 11 bases. The sample consisted of peripheral blood. CDR3 protein: CASSPGTGGQGEQYF. For the CDR3, the DNA is TGTGCCAGCTCCCCCGGGACAGGGGGACAGGGAGAGCAGTACTTC.